This T cell receptor (beta chain) came from a study of shared clonotypes between healthy human individuals. The V gene's germline CDR1 is MNHEY and CDR2 SMNVEV (reference sequence). The CDR3 sequence is 19 residues long. V lost 6 bases and J lost 5; bases outside the gene matches: 20. Measured with immunoSEQ multiplex PCR; TCRdb has only the in-frame clones, and not every one. Among hundreds of thousands of clones, about nine tenths were seen once, and the ten largest hold 16%. This clonotype was sampled from a man between 18 and 29 years old in good health. The rearrangement uses TRBV27 and TRBJ2-7, with TRBD1 matching 12 bases. The source material was memory CD8+ T cells sorted from blood. Subset given: CD45RO+ cells pooled with CCR7-negative TemRA cells. The CDR3 DNA reads as TGTGCCAGCAGGGGATTAGGGGGACAGGGGGCATACCCCGTCGACGAGCAGTACTTC. This translates into CASRGLGGQGAYPVDEQYF.